This is a list of T cell receptor beta chains from one sample in a study of T cell responses to AZD1222 COVID-19 vaccine. The table came from immunoSEQ multiplex PCR; TCRdb's copy has only in-frame clones and leaves some out. The data hold tens of thousands of clones, with 65% to 85% observed a single time. Sequencing used peripheral blood, obtained 28 days after the second AZD1222 dose. These receptors were obtained from an adult who received the AZD1222 COVID-19 vaccine. CDR3s leave out the opening cysteine and the closing phenylalanine or tryptophan. The order of the fields is V gene, clone size, CDR3 protein. The size entry is marked missing in some rows and otherwise reads once, few, many or a size class.

V: TRBV19
size: NA
CDR3: ASSIGGTGRVSRELF

V: TRBV6-5
size: NA
CDR3: ASSSWIPTSTDTQY

V: TRBV29-1
size: NA
CDR3: SVDPTGIGTEAF

V: TRBV6-5
size: few
CDR3: ASSYSEDIGNTIY

V: TRBV28
size: NA
CDR3: ASCGLAGGKETQY

V: TRBV14
size: NA
CDR3: ASSHAWTGSSSYEQY

V: TRBV5-8
size: few
CDR3: ASSQTGYYGYT

V: TRBV15
size: NA
CDR3: ATSRDPGETQY

V: TRBV6-4
size: few
CDR3: ASSVGGRPGDEQF

V: TRBV20-1
size: NA
CDR3: SARDNYGYT

V: TRBV3-1/TRBV3-2
size: NA
CDR3: ASSHHRGHTGELF

V: TRBV19
size: NA
CDR3: ASSQGVRTNEKLF

V: TRBV5-1
size: NA
CDR3: ASSLVGTGTYEQY

V: TRBV27
size: NA
CDR3: ASRQTGGAAGANVLT

V: TRBV21-1
size: NA
CDR3: ASKSFRQGYTGELF

V: TRBV3-1/TRBV3-2
size: NA
CDR3: ASSLGGEETQY

V: TRBV5-4
size: few
CDR3: ASSRGDVYIELGYT

V: TRBV5-4
size: NA
CDR3: ASSGNRNQGDYGYT

V: TRBV7-2
size: NA
CDR3: ASSFRGTDTQY

V: TRBV7-3
size: NA
CDR3: ASSLRAGVREAF

V: TRBV6-5
size: NA
CDR3: ASRRQGSHGYT

V: TRBV6-4
size: NA
CDR3: ASTGGSYT

V: TRBV7-3
size: once
CDR3: ASSLLLGTQY